The clone carrying this TCR beta chain appeared many times. Its antigen is unidentified. TCRdb reprocessed the 5' RACE reads with MiXCR, giving one entry per CDR3 protein. The table lists a few hundred thousand distinct CDR3 sequences, more than 5.5% of them singletons. The sample comes from a study of CD8 T cells in ankylosing spondylitis. Study-wide results and limits: As reported, disease-linked clones showed significant enrichment in matched ankylosing spondylitis synovial fluid. Characteristic, it appeared, of ankylosing spondylitis blood was a TCR beta motif of about eight highly homologous variants.

This CDR3 spans 16 amino acids. Trimming took off 8 bases at V and 4 bases at J, with 21 bases between the two ends. CDR1 and CDR2 (germline): SEHNR, FQNEAQ (reference sequence). The TCR sequence derives from a male donor with ankylosing spondylitis. This rearrangement joins TRBV7-9 to TRBJ1-5; D gene ambiguous. What was sequenced was blood, either unsorted or a sorted T cell fraction (not recorded which). The CDR3 DNA sequence: TGTGCCAGCTCAGCTTCTGGGCCTTACAAGAATCAGCCCCAGCATTTT. It specifies CASSASGPYKNQPQHF.